This T cell receptor beta chain was identified in a study of T-cell reconstitution after alpha-beta-depleted transplantation in children (TCRdb year 2016). Regarding the complete study: The study quantitatively tracked T-cell immune reconstitution after TCRalphabeta/CD19-depleted allogeneic hematopoietic cell transplantation in children using TCR repertoire profiling.

This sample's treatment or condition label indicates: allogeneic hematopoietic cell transplantation with graft depleted of TCRalphabeta T cells and CD19 B cells. TCRalphabeta/CD19-depleted allogeneic hematopoietic cell grafts were given to the transplant recipients, all of whom were children. Receptor amplification or capture employed PCR. For sequencing, an Illumina HiSeq 2500 was employed. TCR libraries were prepared with molecular barcoding, using unique molecular identifiers to normalize TCRbeta repertoire quantification. Through fastp at Q25 and MiXCR, TCRdb rebuilt clones from the public reads, retaining in-frame beta chains. Duplicate CDR3 protein sequences are folded into a single record with the most common DNA and genes. This sample gives about 200,000 distinct CDR3 sequences in total; roughly 6.3% of them show up just once. Just over 4.5% of the sample is taken by the ten largest. Study-level results and caveats: In some patients, the high TCRbeta diversity seen at day 60 was put down to recipient T cells and intrathymic progenitors that had survived conditioning. Over the following months the frequencies of hyperexpanded clones went down, and after one year T-cell counts and TCRbeta diversity were mostly credited to newly produced T cells. About two months after transplant, the apparently early recovery of alphabetaT-cell counts reportedly depended on just several hundred clones that had expanded rapidly and came from non-depleted graft cells.

The germline V gene yields MNHNS for CDR1 and SASEGT for CDR2. The CDR3, cysteine through phenylalanine, is 15 amino acids long. CDR3 DNA only is kept here, 45 bases in frame from base 1. V is shortened by 4 bases, J by 2 bases, and the region joining them spans 12 bases. This clonotype was seen many times. Which antigen it targets is not known. No per-base quality is available; no much larger clone lies one base away. The sequence joins TRBV6-1 to TRBJ2-1, with a weak D call of TRBD2 (6 bases match). This TCR was recovered from a girl under three years old with combined immunodeficiency, due to receive a stem cell transplant. The sample was PBMCs, taken before TCRalphabeta/CD19-depleted stem cell transplant. The CDR3 sequence is CASSAPAGTYNEQFF. The DNA sequence follows: TGTGCCAGCAGTGCGCCAGCGGGTACCTACAATGAGCAGTTCTTC.